This passage covers 20 T cell receptor beta chains from one sample sequenced in a study of T-cell reconstitution after alpha-beta-depleted transplantation in children. TCRbeta library construction was performed incorporating unique molecular identifiers. TCRdb reanalysed the PCR reads using MiXCR and keeps one entry per CDR3 protein. This sample has a few hundred thousand distinct CDR3 sequences; about 16% occur once, and the top ten carry roughly 3.3%. Source: PBMCs from the stem cell graft donor, taken from the stem cell graft. The receptor set was obtained from a human donor who donated a stem cell graft to a child with acute lymphoblastic leukemia.

The chain couples TRBV28 to TRBJ2-6; no clear D. V was cut by 6 bases and J by 2 bases, with 2 bases left in between. CDR3 length equals 12 residues. CDR1 is MDHEN, CDR2 SYDVKM, per germline. Here the CDR3 DNA reads TGTGCCAGCAGGCCTGGGGCCAACGTCCTGACTTTC. This sequence encodes CASRPGANVLTF.

This sequence joins TRBV7-6 and TRBJ2-3, with D perhaps TRBD2 (6 bases). Germline assignment: CDR1 SGHVS and CDR2 FNYEAQ. V was cut by 7 bases and J by 0 bases, with 14 bases left in between. The length of the CDR3 is 15 residues. This chain's CDR3 is CASTAEGSSTDTQYF. CDR3 bases: TGTGCCAGCACCGCGGAGGGGTCTAGCACAGATACGCAGTATTTT.

The chain links TRBV4-1 to TRBJ2-5; a weak D match, TRBD2 (5 bases). This CDR3 comprises 15 residues. Looked up from germline, CDR1 is MGHRA and CDR2 is YSYEKL. V was clipped by 4 bases and J by 4 bases, with 16 bases between them. CDR3 in DNA: TGCGCCAGCAGCCCATTGGGCGGGCGCCGAGAGACCCAGTACTTC. Its translation: CASSPLGGRRETQYF.

This clonotype was seen many times. This sequence joins TRBV5-1 and TRBJ2-1; TRBD2 might be the D (6 bases). Trimming left V 0 bases short and J 6 bases short, with 7 bases between. The germline V gene encodes CDR1 SGHRS and CDR2 YFSETQ. This CDR3 is built from 13 residues. CDR3 protein: CASSLGRGNEQFF. For the CDR3, the DNA is TGCGCCAGCAGCTTGGGGCGGGGCAATGAGCAGTTCTTC.

This clonotype was seen more than once but under ten times. V is TRBV12-3 or TRBV12-4 and J is TRBJ2-7, with 7 bases identical to TRBD2. V was pared by 5 bases and J by 3 bases, with 7 bases of the junction left unmatched. This CDR3 has 14 residues. The CDR3 protein is CASSPSGRGYEQYF. CDR3 DNA: TGTGCCAGCAGTCCTAGCGGCCGGGGCTACGAGCAGTACTTC.

The V and J genes are TRBV7-2 and TRBJ2-3, with D hard to call. This CDR3 region has 14 residues. Trimming removed 5 bases at V and 2 bases at J, with 11 bases between. The germline V gene encodes CDR1 SGHTA and CDR2 FQGNSA. CDR3 sequence (DNA): TGTGCCAGCAGCACCTACCTTTCCACAGATACGCAGTATTTT. Amino acids: CASSTYLSTDTQYF.

The chain uses TRBV7-3 and TRBJ1-1, with TRBD1 as a possible D gene (5 bases). The CDR3 is made up of 15 amino acids. Trimming pared 8 bases from V and 7 bases from J, leaving 23 bases between. Germline CDR1 reads SGHTA; CDR2 reads FQGTGA. CDR3 sequence: CASSLFGGRTSEAFF. As DNA, the CDR3 is TGTGCCAGCTCGCTGTTTGGGGGACGAACCAGTGAAGCTTTCTTT.

This clonotype was detected only a few times. V and J are TRBV5-5 and TRBJ2-7; D is perhaps TRBD2 (6 bases). CDR1 is SGHKS and CDR2 is YYEKEE in the germline V gene (reference sequence). The CDR3 is 14 amino acids. Trimming took off 4 bases at V and 5 bases at J, with 16 bases between the two ends. CDR3 bases: TGTGCCAGCAGCCTCCCGGGTGGAGGGAACGAGCAGTACTTC. This gives the protein CASSLPGGGNEQYF.

The chain couples TRBV5-1 to TRBJ2-5; 7 bases agree with TRBD1. V trimming: 3 bases; J trimming: 3 bases; junction bases outside the gene matches: 14. CDR3 length equals 17 residues. Germline V CDR1 and CDR2: SGHRS, YFSETQ. This chain's CDR3 is CASSWGIGTAEEETQYF. The DNA of the CDR3 is TGCGCCAGCAGCTGGGGCATTGGGACAGCCGAGGAAGAGACCCAGTACTTC.

This clonotype was picked up a small number of times. This sequence joins TRBV3-1 and TRBJ2-1; 8 nucleotides line up with TRBD2. The CDR3 runs to 16 residues. With V trimmed by 4 bases and J by 4 bases, 9 bases remained unmatched. Germline V gene data show CDR1 as LGHDT and CDR2 as YNNKEL (reference sequence). CDR3 sequence: CASSPRPASGYNEQFF. DNA for the CDR3: TGTGCCAGCAGCCCCCGTCCGGCTAGCGGGTACAATGAGCAGTTCTTC.

V and J are TRBV25-1 and TRBJ2-1; D perhaps matches TRBD2 (6 bases). Germline V gene data show CDR1 as MGHDK and CDR2 as SYGVNS. The V end was cut by 4 bases, the J end by 4 bases, with 14 bases between. CDR3 length equals 15 residues. The chain's CDR3 is CASSGSGTGYNEQFF. The CDR3 DNA reads TGTGCCAGCAGTGGATCCGGGACTGGATACAATGAGCAGTTCTTC.

This clonotype appeared a few times. The gene calls are TRBV6-5 and TRBJ2-1; TRBD2 matches at 9 bases. The CDR3 sequence is 15 residues long. Germline V CDR1 and CDR2: MNHEY, SVGAGI. V shed 3 bases and J 8 bases; nucleotides not matched to a gene: 8. Here the CDR3 reads CASSYIGGRADEQFF. In DNA form, the CDR3 reads TGTGCCAGCAGTTATATTGGCGGGAGGGCGGATGAGCAGTTCTTC.

The chain uses TRBV29-1 and TRBJ1-2, with D tentatively TRBD1 (6 bases). Trimming cost V 2 bases and J 6 bases, with 13 bases left between them. The CDR3 length is 13 residues. Germline V gene sequence: CDR1 SQVTM, CDR2 ANQGSEA. The CDR3 DNA sequence: TGCAGCGTTGAAACCTCAGGGGCCCATGGCTACACCTTC. This sequence encodes CSVETSGAHGYTF.

This chain connects TRBV7-7 to TRBJ2-3, with D perhaps TRBD2 (5 bases). The CDR3 length is 16 residues. V lost 4 bases and J lost 3, with 17 bases in between. The germline V gene encodes CDR1 SSHAT and CDR2 FNYEAQ (reference sequence). The CDR3 sequence: CASSSTTGVGTDTQYF. The CDR3 DNA reads as TGTGCCAGCAGCTCCACCACCGGGGTCGGGACAGATACGCAGTATTTT.

This clonotype was picked up a small number of times. This chain uses TRBV7-2 with TRBJ2-5, with D possibly being TRBD1 or TRBD2 (5 bases each). CDR1 SGHTA and CDR2 FQGNSA come from the germline V gene. This CDR3 is built from 14 residues. Trimming cost V 4 bases and J 5 bases, with 14 bases left between them. CDR3 coding DNA: TGTGCCAGCAGCTGGGAGAGGTGGGGGGAGACCCAGTACTTC. Its translation is CASSWERWGETQYF.

The CDR3 coding sequence is TGCGCCAGCAGCCGACCAGGGAGAGAGCAAGAGACCCAGTACTTC. Protein product: CASSRPGREQETQYF. This chain links TRBV4-1 with TRBJ2-5, with D perhaps being TRBD1 or TRBD2 (5 bases each). V dropped 4 bases and J dropped 2 bases, with 14 bases sitting between them. The CDR3 loop spans 15 amino acids. Per germline, CDR1 MGHRA and CDR2 YSYEKL.

This clonotype was recorded a few times. This chain uses TRBV3-1 with TRBJ2-7, with 15 positions matching TRBD2. The CDR3 consists of 20 residues. With 1 base clipped from V and 6 bases from J, the junction kept 16 bases outside the gene matches. Germline-derived CDR1 and CDR2 are LGHDT and YNNKEL (reference sequence). The CDR3 bases are TGTGCCAGCAGCCAAGCCCTCCTAGGACTAGCGGGAGGGCCTCACCGCGAGCAGTACTTC. Its protein product is CASSQALLGLAGGPHREQYF.

The CDR3 region has the DNA TGTGCCAGCAGCCCCCACCCAGACACGAACACCGGGGAGCTGTTTTTT. This sequence encodes CASSPHPDTNTGELFF. The V gene is TRBV11-2, the J gene TRBJ2-2; D not certain. V dropped 5 bases and J dropped 0 bases, with 13 bases sitting between them. In germline, CDR1 is SGHAT, CDR2 FQNNGV. CDR3 size: 16 residues.

This rearrangement joins TRBV12-3 or TRBV12-4 to TRBJ2-1, with D hard to call. V dropped 7 bases and J dropped 5 bases, with 15 bases sitting between them. The CDR3 has 14 residues. CDR3 protein: CASIPFHGNNEQFF. The CDR3 DNA sequence: TGTGCCAGCATCCCATTTCATGGCAACAATGAGCAGTTCTTC.

As for this clonotype: Compared with germline, one end of the junction differs, possibly owing to a read error. The J gene is TRBJ2-5, the V gene TRBV20-1, with 10 nucleotides matching TRBD1. This CDR3 comprises 17 residues. The germline V gene encodes CDR1 DFQATT and CDR2 SNEGSKA (reference sequence). The CDR3 loop is CCARGPAPGQGPETQYF. CDR3 DNA: TGCTGTGCTAGAGGGCCGGCTCCGGGACAGGGGCCGGAGACCCAGTACTTC.